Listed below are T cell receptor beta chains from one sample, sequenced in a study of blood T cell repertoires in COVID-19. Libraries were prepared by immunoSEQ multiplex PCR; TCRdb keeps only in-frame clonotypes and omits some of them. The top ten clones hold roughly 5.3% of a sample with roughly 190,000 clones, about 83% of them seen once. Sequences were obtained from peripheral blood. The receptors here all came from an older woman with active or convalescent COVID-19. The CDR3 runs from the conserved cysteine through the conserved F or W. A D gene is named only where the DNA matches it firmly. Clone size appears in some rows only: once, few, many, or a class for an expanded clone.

cdr3_nt: TGCGCCAGCAGCTTATCCACCGACAGGGGGAACACCGGGGAGCTGTTTTTT
cdr3_aa: CASSLSTDRGNTGELFF
j_call: TRBJ2-2
d_call: TRBD1
clone_size: .
v_call: TRBV5-1

cdr3_nt: TGTGCCAGCAGCCCGGGGACTAGCGGGAGGGGGAGGCAGTTCTTC
cdr3_aa: CASSPGTSGRGRQFF
j_call: TRBJ2-1
d_call: TRBD2
clone_size: .
v_call: TRBV3-1/TRBV3-2

cdr3_nt: TGTGCCACCCAGGGTTCGGACTATGGCTACACCTTC
cdr3_aa: CATQGSDYGYTF
j_call: TRBJ1-2
d_call: .
clone_size: .
v_call: TRBV24-1

cdr3_nt: TGTGCCAGCAGCCGAAGGAGGGTGGGGGACAACTATGGCTACACCTTC
cdr3_aa: CASSRRRVGDNYGYTF
j_call: TRBJ1-2
d_call: .
clone_size: .
v_call: TRBV3-1/TRBV3-2

cdr3_nt: TGCGCCAGCAGCCTCACACTTCCGGGACTAGGAGACTACGAGCAGTACTTC
cdr3_aa: CASSLTLPGLGDYEQYF
j_call: TRBJ2-7
d_call: TRBD2
clone_size: .
v_call: TRBV4-1

cdr3_nt: TGTGCCAGCTCACCACCGAGGATTGTTGGTGGCGGGGAGCTGTTTTTT
cdr3_aa: CASSPPRIVGGGELFF
j_call: TRBJ2-2
d_call: .
clone_size: .
v_call: TRBV18

cdr3_nt: TGTGCCAGCAGTCCCGTTCGACGGGGAGAGCAGTACTTC
cdr3_aa: CASSPVRRGEQYF
j_call: TRBJ2-7
d_call: .
clone_size: .
v_call: TRBV12-3/TRBV12-4

cdr3_nt: TGTGCCAGCAGCTCCATCGACAGGCAACTTTACAATGAGCAGTTCTTC
cdr3_aa: CASSSIDRQLYNEQFF
j_call: TRBJ2-1
d_call: .
clone_size: many
v_call: TRBV11-2

cdr3_nt: TGTGCCAGTAGTATAGGGGGGGAAAATGAGCAGTTCTTC
cdr3_aa: CASSIGGENEQFF
j_call: TRBJ2-1
d_call: .
clone_size: .
v_call: TRBV19

cdr3_nt: TGTGCCATCAGTGAACGACAGGGAGGATGGACTGAAGCTTTCTTT
cdr3_aa: CAISERQGGWTEAFF
j_call: TRBJ1-1
d_call: TRBD1
clone_size: .
v_call: TRBV10-3

cdr3_nt: TGTGCCAGCAGCTTAACTAGCGGGAGCACAGATACGCAGTATTTT
cdr3_aa: CASSLTSGSTDTQYF
j_call: TRBJ2-3
d_call: TRBD2
clone_size: .
v_call: TRBV7-9

cdr3_nt: TGTGCCAGCAGTGACCCGACAGGGTGGACTGAAGCTTTCTTT
cdr3_aa: CASSDPTGWTEAFF
j_call: TRBJ1-1
d_call: TRBD1
clone_size: .
v_call: TRBV6-1

cdr3_nt: TGTGCCAGCAGCGTAGGATCAGGGGGCATGAACTATGGCTACACCTTC
cdr3_aa: CASSVGSGGMNYGYTF
j_call: TRBJ1-2
d_call: TRBD1
clone_size: .
v_call: TRBV9

cdr3_nt: TGTGCCAGCAGGAATAGCGTCTCCGGGGAGCTGTTTTTT
cdr3_aa: CASRNSVSGELFF
j_call: TRBJ2-2
d_call: .
clone_size: .
v_call: TRBV6-5

cdr3_nt: TGTGCCAGTAGTCCACGGACTAGTGGGTACTCCTACAATGAGCAGTTCTTC
cdr3_aa: CASSPRTSGYSYNEQFF
j_call: TRBJ2-1
d_call: TRBD2
clone_size: .
v_call: TRBV19

cdr3_nt: TGTGCCACCAGCAGAGATCGGCGGTCCCTCACGAATAATTCACCCCTCCACTTT
cdr3_aa: CATSRDRRSLTNNSPLHF
j_call: TRBJ1-6
d_call: .
clone_size: .
v_call: TRBV15

cdr3_nt: TGTGCCAGCTCACGCAAGCGGGGAAGCTATCCCCAAGAGACCCAGTACTTC
cdr3_aa: CASSRKRGSYPQETQYF
j_call: TRBJ2-5
d_call: TRBD2
clone_size: .
v_call: TRBV18

cdr3_nt: TGTGCCAGCAGCAAGGTAGCGGGAGGGCTCAATGAGCAGTTCTTC
cdr3_aa: CASSKVAGGLNEQFF
j_call: TRBJ2-1
d_call: TRBD2
clone_size: .
v_call: TRBV5-5

cdr3_nt: TGTGCCAGCAGTTTCGTTAGCGGGAGGGCCGCATACGAGCAGTACTTC
cdr3_aa: CASSFVSGRAAYEQYF
j_call: TRBJ2-7
d_call: TRBD2
clone_size: .
v_call: TRBV28

cdr3_nt: TGTGCCAGCAGCCCCGGGACAGGGGGCCGGGGCACTGAAGCTTTCTTT
cdr3_aa: CASSPGTGGRGTEAFF
j_call: TRBJ1-1
d_call: TRBD1
clone_size: .
v_call: TRBV11-2

cdr3_nt: TGTGCCAGCAGCCAAGAGCCGGGAGTAGCGGGGGGAACAAACGAGCAGTACTTC
cdr3_aa: CASSQEPGVAGGTNEQYF
j_call: TRBJ2-7
d_call: TRBD2
clone_size: .
v_call: TRBV4-2

cdr3_nt: TGTGCCAGCAGCTCCCGTAAGGGCCACAGGGGCTGGCTCGATGGCTACACCTTC
cdr3_aa: CASSSRKGHRGWLDGYTF
j_call: TRBJ1-2
d_call: TRBD1
clone_size: .
v_call: TRBV5-5

cdr3_nt: TGCGCCAGCAGCGTGGGACTAGCGGGGCCCAATGAGCAGTTCTTC
cdr3_aa: CASSVGLAGPNEQFF
j_call: TRBJ2-1
d_call: TRBD2
clone_size: .
v_call: TRBV5-1

cdr3_nt: TGTGCCAGCAGTATCACCTACGAGCAGTACTTC
cdr3_aa: CASSITYEQYF
j_call: TRBJ2-7
d_call: .
clone_size: once
v_call: TRBV28

cdr3_nt: TGCGCCAGCAGTCAATCGGGGGAGGATTCGAATGGCTACACCTTC
cdr3_aa: CASSQSGEDSNGYTF
j_call: TRBJ1-2
d_call: .
clone_size: .
v_call: TRBV23-1

cdr3_nt: TGCGCCAGCAGCTTGGTGAGCTCTGGAAACACCATATATTTT
cdr3_aa: CASSLVSSGNTIYF
j_call: TRBJ1-3
d_call: .
clone_size: .
v_call: TRBV5-1

cdr3_nt: TGCGCCAGCAGCCGGTCCGGATCCTCAGCCGGGGTAGATACGCAGTATTTT
cdr3_aa: CASSRSGSSAGVDTQYF
j_call: TRBJ2-3
d_call: .
clone_size: .
v_call: TRBV5-1

cdr3_nt: TGTGCCATCAGGCCGGTCAGTGCATTCGGGGACGAGCAGTACTTC
cdr3_aa: CAIRPVSAFGDEQYF
j_call: TRBJ2-7
d_call: .
clone_size: .
v_call: TRBV10-3